These T cell receptor beta chains were read from a single sample in a study of T cells after yellow fever vaccination. TCRdb reanalysed the 5' RACE reads using MiXCR and keeps one entry per CDR3 protein. The top ten hold roughly a sixth of the sample, which has 500,000 to 550,000 distinct CDR3 sequences, around a fifth seen once. The material was PBMCs, obtained more than 20 days after the first yellow fever vaccination. The receptors stem from a man aged 18 to 30 who received the YFV17D yellow fever vaccine. CDR3s include the opening cysteine and the closing phenylalanine or tryptophan. The D gene is left open where the match is weak. Not every row has a clone size; where given, it reads once, few, many or a size class.

D	V	size	J	CDR3	DNA
-	TRBV20-1	-	TRBJ1-2	CSARLRDYGYTF	TGCAGTGCTAGACTCAGGGACTATGGCTACACCTTC
-	TRBV7-8	-	TRBJ2-1	CASSLNPRAPGYNEQFF	TGTGCCAGCAGCTTAAATCCTAGAGCACCCGGTTACAATGAGCAGTTCTTC
TRBD1	TRBV5-4	few	TRBJ2-1	CASSTGQGLGDEQFF	TGTGCCAGCAGCACCGGACAGGGGCTTGGCGATGAGCAGTTCTTC
-	TRBV5-1	few	TRBJ2-5	CASSLHALALMETQYF	TGCGCCAGCAGCCTCCATGCCCTAGCTCTCATGGAGACCCAGTACTTC
-	TRBV7-9	-	TRBJ1-3	CASRGTTGNTIYF	TGTGCCAGCAGGGGAACAACGGGAAACACCATATATTTT
-	TRBV4-1	few	TRBJ2-3	CASSPRTTAVSTDTQYF	TGCGCCAGCAGCCCCCGAACGACGGCGGTTAGCACAGATACGCAGTATTTT
TRBD2	TRBV25-1	-	TRBJ2-1	CASIRNSGAGEQFF	TGTGCCAGCATCAGGAACAGCGGGGCGGGTGAGCAGTTCTTC
-	TRBV6-1	-	TRBJ2-7	CASSEGRGTATYF	TGTGCCAGCAGTGAAGGGAGGGGGACAGCTACGTACTTC
TRBD2	TRBV6-1	-	TRBJ2-3	CASSPTSAATDTQYF	TGTGCCAGCAGTCCCACTAGCGCCGCCACAGATACGCAGTATTTT
TRBD1	TRBV6-2/TRBV6-3	-	TRBJ2-2	CASTGTGGAGELFF	TGTGCCAGCACCGGGACAGGAGGGGCCGGGGAGCTGTTTTTT
TRBD1	TRBV25-1	many	TRBJ2-5	CASSEYKGQGVRAQTQYF	TGTGCCAGCAGTGAATATAAGGGACAGGGGGTAAGGGCACAGACCCAGTACTTC
-	TRBV10-3	few	TRBJ2-1	CAISESEGDKQFF	TGTGCCATCAGTGAGTCAGAGGGGGACAAGCAGTTCTTC
TRBD2	TRBV9	few	TRBJ2-1	CASSALLAGGLNEQFF	TGTGCCAGCAGCGCGCTCCTAGCGGGGGGGCTAAATGAGCAGTTCTTC
-	TRBV12-3/TRBV12-4	-	TRBJ2-7	CASTSLSTGEQYF	TGTGCCAGCACCTCTCTCTCGACAGGCGAGCAGTACTTC
-	TRBV5-1	many	TRBJ2-7	CASSSGESGEQYF	TGCGCCAGCAGCTCTGGGGAATCCGGCGAGCAGTACTTC
-	TRBV9	-	TRBJ2-3	CASSAAGRYTQYF	TGTGCCAGCAGCGCCGCGGGACGCTATACGCAGTATTTT
-	TRBV20-1	-	TRBJ2-3	CRSGGDTQYF	TGCAGGAGCGGTGGGGATACGCAGTATTTT
-	TRBV7-2	-	TRBJ2-5	CASSLPRGPPTNHQETQYF	TGTGCCAGCAGCTTACCGCGCGGCCCCCCGACCAACCACCAAGAGACCCAGTACTTC
-	TRBV5-4	few	TRBJ2-3	CASRPRGGGTDTQYF	TGTGCCAGCAGGCCCAGGGGGGGGGGCACAGATACGCAGTATTTT
TRBD2	TRBV2	-	TRBJ2-1	CSNLAGVGQFF	TGTTCCAATCTAGCGGGGGTAGGGCAGTTCTTC
-	TRBV7-2	few	TRBJ2-5	CASSPAGRAETQYF	TGTGCCAGCAGCCCGGCTGGCAGGGCGGAGACCCAGTACTTC
TRBD2	TRBV9	-	TRBJ2-1	CASSVGRLAELNEQFF	TGTGCCAGCAGCGTAGGGCGGCTAGCGGAGCTCAATGAGCAGTTCTTC
-	TRBV7-9	-	TRBJ2-2	CASSFGRLAAGELFF	TGTGCCAGCAGCTTTGGCCGATTGGCTGCCGGGGAGCTGTTTTTT
-	TRBV7-6	-	TRBJ1-4	CASSLTGTFSNEKLFF	TGTGCCAGCAGCCTCACCGGCACCTTTAGCAATGAAAAACTGTTTTTT
-	TRBV29-1	-	TRBJ2-2	CGLVLTGELFF	TGCGGTCTCGTGTTGACCGGGGAGCTGTTTTTT